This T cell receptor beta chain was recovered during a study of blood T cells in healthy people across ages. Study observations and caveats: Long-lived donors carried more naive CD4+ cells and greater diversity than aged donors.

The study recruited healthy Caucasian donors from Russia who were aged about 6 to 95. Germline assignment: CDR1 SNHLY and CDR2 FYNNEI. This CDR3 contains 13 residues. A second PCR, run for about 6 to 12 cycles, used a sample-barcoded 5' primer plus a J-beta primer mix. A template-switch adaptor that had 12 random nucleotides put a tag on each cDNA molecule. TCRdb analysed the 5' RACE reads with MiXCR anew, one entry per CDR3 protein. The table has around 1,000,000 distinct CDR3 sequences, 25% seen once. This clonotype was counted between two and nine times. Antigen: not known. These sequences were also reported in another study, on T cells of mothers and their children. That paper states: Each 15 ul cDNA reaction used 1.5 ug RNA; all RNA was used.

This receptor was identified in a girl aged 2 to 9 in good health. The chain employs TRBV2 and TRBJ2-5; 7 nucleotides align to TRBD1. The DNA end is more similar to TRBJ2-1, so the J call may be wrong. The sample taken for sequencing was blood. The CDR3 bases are TGTGCCAGCAGTGGGGAGACAGGGTTTGAGCAGTTCTTC. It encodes CASSGETGFEQFF.